The 28 T cell receptor beta chains given below trace back to one sample, sequenced in a study of T cells in Graves' hyperthyroidism and ophthalmopathy (dated by TCRdb to about 2019). To prepare the library, multiplex PCR was applied. This sample was sequenced with an Illumina HiSeq 2000. TCR beta CDR3 regions were amplified from RNA transcripts. For the first round of RT-PCR on the TCR CDR3, the HTBI primer set was used together with the Qiagen OneStep RT-PCR kit. TCRdb reprocessed the public reads (quality trimming at Q25 with fastp, clone calling with MiXCR) and kept in-frame beta chains. Entries that share a CDR3 protein sequence are merged under the most common genes and DNA. The table for this sample lists about 520,000 distinct CDR3 sequences; around 22% of them were counted only once. The ten largest account for 11% of the sample. Sequencing was performed on blood. These receptors all come from a woman in her 30s with Graves' ophthalmopathy.

Many counts were recorded for this clonotype. This chain connects TRBV6-1 to TRBJ2-2, with TRBD1 identical over 7 bases. V gave up 7 bases and J gave up 5 bases; unmatched junction bases: 4. The CDR3 is 13 amino acids. The V gene's germline CDR1 is MNHNS and CDR2 SASEGT. The CDR3 DNA reads as TGTGCCAGCAATAGGGGGCGAACCGGGGAGCTGTTTTTT. Amino acid sequence: CASNRGRTGELFF.

This clonotype was observed many times. V gene TRBV2 combines with J gene TRBJ2-7; 8 bases line up with TRBD2. Trimming removed 6 bases from V and 3 bases from J; junction bases left unmatched: 7. The CDR3 has 14 amino acids. The germline V gene has CDR1 SNHLY and CDR2 FYNNEI. The CDR3 is CASSPGLEYYEQYF. The CDR3 bases are TGTGCCAGCAGCCCGGGACTAGAATACTACGAGCAGTACTTC.

This clonotype has at least ten counts. It is likely a read error, because the conserved phenylalanine at the end of the CDR3 is missing. The chain combines TRBV10-3 with TRBJ2-7; 11 nucleotides align to TRBD1. V shed 6 bases, J shed 7 bases, and the junction held 5 bases outside the gene matches. CDR1 and CDR2 from the germline V gene are ENHRY and SYGVKD. This CDR3 spans 13 amino acids. CDR3 amino acids: CAIRPGQGEEQYL. In DNA, the CDR3 is TGTGCCATCAGGCCGGGACAGGGGGAAGAGCAGTACCTC.

This clonotype was recorded many times. This rearrangement joins TRBV7-2 to TRBJ1-2; TRBD1 aligns across 9 bases. With 4 bases clipped from V and 0 bases from J, the junction kept 6 bases outside the gene matches. Germline V lookup: CDR1 SGHTA, CDR2 FQGNSA. The length of the CDR3 is 16 residues. CDR3 region: CASSSTRTGANYGYTF. In nucleotides, the CDR3 is TGTGCCAGCAGCTCGACCCGGACAGGGGCTAACTATGGCTACACCTTC.

This clonotype was counted a few times. The rearrangement uses TRBV6-5 and TRBJ1-1, with D possibly matching TRBD1 (6 bases). This CDR3 spans 15 amino acids. Per germline, CDR1 MNHEY and CDR2 SVGAGI. V lost 6 bases and J 1 base, leaving 15 bases between the germline ends. The CDR3 DNA follows: TGTGCCAGCAGCTATTTCCAGGGGTCGAACACTGAAGCTTTCTTT. This translates into CASSYFQGSNTEAFF.

This clonotype was seen at least ten times. The chain uses TRBV7-9 and TRBJ2-7; TRBD1 aligns across 7 bases. The CDR3 has 14 amino acids. Germline V CDR1 and CDR2: SEHNR, FQNEAQ (reference sequence). V shed 4 bases and J 2 bases; nucleotides not matched to a gene: 5. CDR3 in DNA: TGTGCCAGCAGCTCGGGACAGCTTACCTACGAGCAGTACTTC. Amino acid sequence: CASSSGQLTYEQYF.

This clonotype was detected ten times or more. CDR3 in amino acids: CASSSSGGAAYEQYF. The CDR3 DNA reads as TGTGCCAGCAGCTCGTCGGGGGGGGCTGCCTACGAGCAGTACTTC. V gene TRBV7-2 combines with J gene TRBJ2-7; TRBD2 agrees at 8 bases. The length of the CDR3 is 15 residues. Germline lookup yields CDR1 SGHTA and CDR2 FQGNSA. Germline trimming cut 4 bases from V and 2 bases from J; bases unmatched to any gene: 7.

This clonotype showed up many times. This sequence joins TRBV28 and TRBJ1-2; possibly TRBD1 for D (6 bases). CDR1 MDHEN and CDR2 SYDVKM come from the germline V gene. The CDR3 sequence is 13 residues long. The V gene lost 3 bases and the J gene lost 7 bases, with 12 bases spanning the gap. CDR3: CASSFHRVPGYTF. CDR3 DNA sequence: TGTGCCAGCAGTTTCCACAGGGTTCCTGGCTACACCTTC.

This clonotype was picked up many times. The V gene is TRBV6-2 or TRBV6-3, the J gene TRBJ1-1; D uncertain. Per the germline V gene, CDR1 is MNHEY and CDR2 is SVGEGT. This CDR3 is built from 14 residues. With 6 bases removed from V and 1 base from J, the gap between germline ends came to 12 bases. The CDR3 is CASRRRVPNTEAFF. CDR3 nucleotide sequence: TGTGCCAGCAGGCGCCGGGTCCCGAACACTGAAGCTTTCTTT.

This clonotype was counted between two and nine times. The rearrangement joins TRBV11-2 to TRBJ2-5; D gene ambiguous. Trimming pared 0 bases from V and 5 bases from J, leaving 10 bases between. The CDR3 spans 14 residues. CDR1 is SGHAT, CDR2 FQNNGV, per germline. In nucleotides, the CDR3 is TGTGCCAGCAGCTTAGATAGCAGGCAGGAGACCCAGTACTTC. It translates to CASSLDSRQETQYF.

Concerning this clonotype itself: A read error may be the cause here, since a much bigger clone is one base away. The chain carries TRBV27 and TRBJ2-7, with D perhaps TRBD1 (5 bases). The length of the CDR3 is 15 residues. Germline V lookup: CDR1 MNHEY, CDR2 SMNVEV (reference sequence). The CDR3: CASSLEGARSDEQDF. In nucleotides, the CDR3 is TGTGCCAGCAGCTTAGAAGGGGCGCGTTCAGACGAGCAGGACTTC.

The CDR3 DNA sequence: TGTGCCAGCAGTCCCCCCCCGGGCACCGCGACCTACGAGCAGTACTTC. Amino acids: CASSPPPGTATYEQYF. The V and J genes are TRBV12-3 or TRBV12-4 and TRBJ2-7; no firm D call. The CDR3 has 16 residues. Deletions cut 5 bases from V and 2 bases from J, with 19 bases between.

This clonotype was recorded a few times. The gene calls are TRBV28 and TRBJ2-5, with D unresolved. The V end lost 4 bases, the J end lost 5 bases, and 14 bases lay between the germline ends. Germline V gene data show CDR1 as MDHEN and CDR2 as SYDVKM. The CDR3 is 14 residues long. The CDR3 DNA sequence: TGTGCCAGCAGTTCTCCCTCCCAGCTGGAGACCCAGTACTTC. This gives the protein CASSSPSQLETQYF.

CDR3 coding DNA: TGTGCCGGCACCCCCGTAGGGGCAGGCTATGGCTACACCTTC. Amino acids: CAGTPVGAGYGYTF. V gene TRBV6-2 or TRBV6-3 combines with J gene TRBJ1-2, with D possibly being TRBD1 (5 bases). The germline V and J ends were trimmed by 11 bases and 4 bases, with 20 bases remaining between them. CDR3 length: 14 residues. The germline V gene encodes CDR1 MNHEY and CDR2 SVGEGT.

This chain joins TRBV6-1 and TRBJ2-5; TRBD2 matches 7 bases. The CDR3 runs to 15 residues. Germline lookup yields CDR1 MNHNS and CDR2 SASEGT. V lost 5 bases and J lost 0; bases outside the gene matches: 6. This CDR3 is CASSREGGYQETQYF. CDR3 coding DNA: TGTGCCAGCAGTAGGGAGGGAGGGTACCAAGAGACCCAGTACTTC.

Regarding this clonotype: This may come from a read error, since a much larger clone is one base off. This chain joins TRBV30 and TRBJ1-1, with 8 bases aligning to TRBD1. J lost 1 base, V lost 5 bases, and 0 bases had no gene match. Germline V gives CDR1 GTSNPN, CDR2 SVGIG (reference sequence). The CDR3 has 12 amino acids. CDR3: CAWGTGNTEAFF. CDR3 nucleotides: TGTGCCTGGGGGACAGGGAACACTGAAGCTTTCTTT.

This clonotype was detected a few times. This chain connects TRBV12-3 or TRBV12-4 to TRBJ1-1; possibly TRBD1 for D (5 bases). The V end was cut by 3 bases, the J end by 3 bases, with 14 bases between. CDR3 length equals 15 residues. The CDR3 region has the DNA TGTGCCAGCAGTTTTATCCGGGCCAGGGACACTGAAGCTTTCTTT. It is translated as CASSFIRARDTEAFF.

This clonotype was seen a few times. The V call is TRBV3-1, the J call TRBJ1-3; D is unresolved. V shed 1 base and J shed 4 bases, with 11 bases lying between them. Germline CDR1 is LGHDT and CDR2 is YNNKEL (reference sequence). This CDR3 contains 15 residues. The CDR3 is CASSQGQMTGNTIYF. The CDR3 DNA is TGTGCCAGCAGCCAAGGTCAAATGACAGGAAACACCATATATTTT. The full variable domain, completed using reference TRBV3-1 and TRBJ1-3, is DTAVSQTPKYLVTQMGNDKSIKCEQNLGHDTMYWYKQDSKKFLKIMFSYNNKELIINETVPNRFSPKSPDKAHLNLHINSLELGDSAVYFCASSQGQMTGNTIYFGEGSWLTVV.

This clonotype occurred many times. The chain couples TRBV2 to TRBJ1-5, with a weak D call TRBD1 (5 bases). The length of the CDR3 is 15 residues. The V gene's germline CDR1 is SNHLY and CDR2 FYNNEI. V lost 4 bases and J 2 bases, leaving 12 bases between the germline ends. This chain's CDR3 is CASSVVGAGNQPQHF. Here the CDR3 DNA reads TGTGCCAGCAGTGTGGTAGGGGCTGGCAATCAGCCCCAGCATTTT. The full variable domain, rest sourced from reference TRBV2 and TRBJ1-5, is EPEVTQTPSHQVTQMGQEVILRCVPISNHLYFYWYRQILGQKVEFLVSFYNNEISEKSEIFDDQFSVERPDGSNFTLKIRSTKLEDSAMYFCASSVVGAGNQPQHFGDGTRLSIL.

The chain combines TRBV4-3 with TRBJ2-2, with 8 bases identical to TRBD2. CDR3 length equals 17 residues. Unmatched junction bases numbered 9, after V lost 1 base and J lost 5 bases. Germline assignment: CDR1 LGHNA and CDR2 YSLEER. The CDR3 nucleotides read TGCGCCAGCAGCCAAGCCCCAGCGGGGGCGGGGACCGGGGAGCTGTTTTTT. Translated, it gives CASSQAPAGAGTGELFF.

V gene TRBV6-1 combines with J gene TRBJ2-7; D is undetermined. The germline V gene encodes CDR1 MNHNS and CDR2 SASEGT. The V end lost 5 bases, the J end lost 1 base, and 18 bases lay between the germline ends. This CDR3 comprises 16 residues. The CDR3: CASSPRFPAKSYEQYF. In DNA, the CDR3 is TGTGCCAGCAGTCCGCGCTTCCCGGCGAAATCCTACGAGCAGTACTTC.

This clonotype appeared a few times. The rearrangement uses TRBV20-1 and TRBJ2-2, with TRBD2 matching over 10 bases. J lost 4 bases, V lost 1 base, and 9 bases had no gene match. The CDR3 contains 17 residues. The germline V gene has CDR1 DFQATT and CDR2 SNEGSKA (reference sequence). In nucleotides, the CDR3 is TGCAGTGCTAGAGGGAGGGTGCTAGCGGGAGTCACCGGGGAGCTGTTTTTT. Protein: CSARGRVLAGVTGELFF.

This clonotype was counted only a few times. The chain combines TRBV19 with TRBJ1-1; no clear D. The V gene lost 8 bases and the J gene lost 5 bases, with 9 bases spanning the gap. Germline CDR1 reads LNHDA; CDR2 reads SQIVND (reference sequence). The CDR3 has 11 residues. Here the CDR3 reads CASGGGTEAFF. As DNA, the CDR3 is TGTGCCAGTGGTGGCGGGACTGAAGCTTTCTTT.

This clonotype was observed many times. J is TRBJ1-1 and V is TRBV19; D not certain. This CDR3 contains 14 residues. Germline values: CDR1 LNHDA, CDR2 SQIVND (reference sequence). V was clipped by 4 bases and J by 1 base, with 10 bases between them. The CDR3 DNA is TGTGCCAGTAGTAACGGGCTAAGGAACACTGAAGCTTTCTTT. Translated, it gives CASSNGLRNTEAFF. Using reference TRBV19 and TRBJ1-1 for the parts outside the CDR3, the full variable domain is DGGITQSPKYLFRKEGQNVTLSCEQNLNHDAMYWYRQDPGQGLRLIYYSQIVNDFQKGDIAEGYSVSREKKESFPLTVTSAQKNPTAFYLCASSNGLRNTEAFFGQGTRLTVV.

This chain joins TRBV28 and TRBJ2-7; perhaps TRBD1 as D (5 bases). CDR3 length: 15 residues. Trimming took off 4 bases at V and 5 bases at J, with 18 bases between the two ends. The germline gives CDR1 MDHEN, CDR2 SYDVKM. The CDR3 sequence is CASSSPGRVRDEQYF. Written as DNA, the CDR3 is TGTGCCAGCAGTTCCCCGGGCAGGGTCAGGGACGAGCAGTACTTC.

This chain joins TRBV12-3 or TRBV12-4 and TRBJ2-6; D remains ambiguous. V was cut by 2 bases and J by 1 base, with 6 bases left in between. This CDR3 spans 15 amino acids. The CDR3, as DNA: TGTGCCAGCAGTTTATTTCCTTCTGGGGCCAACGTCCTGACTTTC. Protein: CASSLFPSGANVLTF.

This clonotype was observed many times. This sequence joins TRBV11-2 and TRBJ1-2, with 8 bases identical to TRBD1. The CDR3 contains 15 residues. V lost 5 bases to trimming and J lost 2 bases; unmatched junction nucleotides: 7. From germline, CDR1 is SGHAT and CDR2 FQNNGV. CDR3 in DNA: TGTGCCAGCAGCGACCCGGACAGGGCCAACTATGGCTACACCTTC. Protein: CASSDPDRANYGYTF.

This clonotype was seen ten or more times. V usage is TRBV20-1 and J usage is TRBJ2-5; TRBD1 aligns across 8 bases. The V gene's germline CDR1 is DFQATT and CDR2 SNEGSKA (reference sequence). This CDR3 is built from 15 residues. Trimming at V came to 0 bases and at J to 3 bases, leaving 6 bases not matched to a gene. The CDR3 DNA follows: TGCAGTGCTAGAGACGTGGGACAGGCTGAAGAGACCCAGTACTTC. Translation gives CSARDVGQAEETQYF.